These T cell receptor beta chains were read from a single sample in a study of read filtering for tumor transcriptome and immune sequencing. TCRdb re-derived calls from the reads in MiXCR, one entry per CDR3 protein. The table records roughly 93,000 distinct CDR3 sequences, about 22% of them present only once. The material sequenced was a population of CD138-negative cells sorted from bone marrow. The receptors were gathered from a donor at least 40 years old with multiple myeloma. Each CDR3 is given with its conserved first and last residue.

v_call: TRBV11-2
j_call: TRBJ2-5
cdr3_aa: CASSLGPYGEYQETQYF

v_call: TRBV5-1
j_call: TRBJ1-5
cdr3_aa: CASSFFGGREPQHF

v_call: TRBV24-1
j_call: TRBJ2-5
cdr3_aa: CATSDFHETQYF

v_call: TRBV6-5
j_call: TRBJ2-3
cdr3_aa: CARTTTGSWDTQYF

v_call: TRBV5-1
j_call: TRBJ2-1
cdr3_aa: CASSLDGGAYNEQFF

v_call: TRBV19
j_call: TRBJ2-3
cdr3_aa: CASSIQGRISTDTQYF

v_call: TRBV5-1
j_call: TRBJ2-1
cdr3_aa: CASSPRRMSYNEQFF

v_call: TRBV20-1
j_call: TRBJ1-1
cdr3_aa: CSARDGVSRTEAFF

v_call: TRBV5-4
j_call: TRBJ1-1
cdr3_aa: CASSLPPGLGTEAFF

v_call: TRBV6-5
j_call: TRBJ2-3
cdr3_aa: CASRFTESDTQYF

v_call: TRBV28
j_call: TRBJ2-1
cdr3_aa: CASMYLGGAVNEQFF

v_call: TRBV3-1
j_call: TRBJ2-7
cdr3_aa: CASSQVLAPNEQYF

v_call: TRBV5-1
j_call: TRBJ1-1
cdr3_aa: CASLEQDGNTEAFF

v_call: TRBV5-1
j_call: TRBJ2-7
cdr3_aa: CASSLGDRVSYEQYF

v_call: TRBV5-1
j_call: TRBJ1-1
cdr3_aa: CASSAGRVNTEAFF

v_call: TRBV28
j_call: TRBJ2-5
cdr3_aa: CASSPGSGDLGETQYF

v_call: TRBV6-2/TRBV6-3
j_call: TRBJ1-6
cdr3_aa: CASSFTVQAPLHF

v_call: TRBV29-1
j_call: TRBJ2-5
cdr3_aa: CSVGPQETQYF

v_call: TRBV28
j_call: TRBJ2-1
cdr3_aa: CASKSRVPYNEQFF

v_call: TRBV19
j_call: TRBJ2-1
cdr3_aa: CASSPQRGSSYNEQFF